This T cell receptor beta chain was captured in a study of blood T cell repertoires in COVID-19. Study-wide context: Sites in the United States, Italy and Spain provided acute and convalescent COVID-19 samples.

Germline assignment: CDR1 SGHRS and CDR2 YFSETQ. CDR3 length: 15 amino acids. V shed 2 bases and J 5 bases; nucleotides not matched to a gene: 6. Original processing methods: How many nucleated cells were present was estimated from reference gene primer amplification. Some clones are missing from TCRdb's copy, which holds only in-frame ones; the method was immunoSEQ multiplex PCR. V, J and clone size are those of that table, while D and trimming were read from the DNA. Among 200,000 to 250,000 clones listed, around 87% were seen once. This clone has only one observation. This clonotype was obtained from a man aged 30 to 39 in a cohort exposed to, infected with or recovered from COVID-19 (not recorded which). Source material: PBMCs or T cells enriched from blood (not recorded which). J is TRBJ2-1 and V is TRBV5-1; 8 nucleotides align to TRBD1. As DNA, the CDR3 is TGCGCCAGCAGCTTCGCACGGGACAGGAACAATGAGCAGTTCTTC. Encoded protein: CASSFARDRNNEQFF.